The clone carrying this T cell receptor (beta chain) was detected a few times. Its antigen remains unidentified. CDR3 length equals 13 residues. V was pared by 5 bases and J by 14 bases, with 20 bases between. Germline CDR1 reads SGHTA; CDR2 reads FQGNSA. Construction of TCR beta libraries was performed using quantitative 5'-RACE with molecular barcodes. Each CDR3 protein is one row after TCRdb ran MiXCR on the 5' RACE reads. Of 150,000 to 200,000 distinct CDR3 sequences in the sample, 13% are singletons; the top ten hold 8% to 13%. This sample is drawn from a study of CD8 T cells in ankylosing spondylitis. General study points: The study identified a TCR beta motif of fewer than 10 highly homologous variants that appeared characteristic of ankylosing spondylitis blood. Past studies reported some motif variants in reactive arthritis synovial fluid and blood. CD8+ cells made up the disease-linked clones, which were relatively rare in peripheral blood.

Sequenced material: blood, either unsorted or a sorted T cell fraction (not recorded which). The receptor's source is a female donor with ankylosing spondylitis or in good health (not recorded which). The chain employs TRBV7-2 and TRBJ2-3, with D perhaps being TRBD1 or TRBD2 (6 bases each). CDR3 sequence: CASSRPEGGLWYF. The CDR3 nucleotides read TGTGCCAGCAGCAGACCTGAGGGGGGTTTATGGTATTTT. Looking up the rest from reference TRBV7-2 and TRBJ2-3 gives the full variable domain: GAGVSQSPSNKVTEKGKDVELRCDPISGHTALYWYRQSLGQGLEFLIYFQGNSAPDKSGLPSDRFSAERTGGSVSTLTIQRTQQEDSAVYLCASSRPEGGLWYFGPGTRLTVL.